This is a list of T cell receptor beta chains from one sample in a study of metastatic and nonmetastatic thyroid tumors. TCRdb re-called the PCR reads via MiXCR. Found here are tens of thousands of clones, 12% of them singletons; the top ten hold approximately 8.7%. The sequenced material came from blood. All receptors come from a male donor with papillary thyroid cancer or a benign thyroid nodule (not recorded which). Some clones in this sample may be carry-over from other donors' samples. CDR3s include the opening cysteine and the closing phenylalanine or tryptophan. D genes are given only for firm matches. A row's size may be missing; if present it is once, few, many or a size class.

clone_size j_call v_call d_call cdr3_aa cdr3_nt
few TRBJ1-3 TRBV18 - CASSPPKGVGNTIYF TGTGCCAGCTCGCCACCCAAAGGGGTTGGAAACACCATATATTTT
many TRBJ2-3 TRBV28 - CASSPASVGTDTQYF TGTGCCAGCAGCCCTGCCAGCGTAGGCACAGATACGCAGTATTTT
many TRBJ2-2 TRBV24-1 - CATGPWSGELFF TGTGCCACCGGCCCGTGGAGCGGGGAGCTGTTTTTT
many TRBJ1-5 TRBV12-3/TRBV12-4 TRBD1 CASSRSGQGINQPQHF TGTGCCAGCAGTCGATCGGGACAGGGGATCAATCAGCCCCAGCATTTT
many TRBJ2-5 TRBV6-2/TRBV6-3 TRBD1 CASRAQGAVETQYF TGTGCCAGCAGGGCCCAGGGGGCAGTGGAGACCCAGTACTTC
many TRBJ2-7 TRBV2 - CASSAADSDSYEQYF TGTGCCAGCAGTGCGGCGGATAGTGACTCCTACGAGCAGTACTTC
many TRBJ2-7 TRBV5-1 TRBD2 CASSLVTSSFEQYF TGCGCCAGCAGCTTGGTGACTAGCTCCTTCGAGCAGTACTTC
- TRBJ1-1 TRBV15 - CATAWKERTEAFF TGTGCCACCGCCTGGAAGGAACGGACAGAAGCTTTCTTT
many TRBJ2-7 TRBV6-2/TRBV6-3 TRBD1 CASSQPSQGAREQYF TGTGCCAGCAGCCAACCAAGCCAGGGGGCTCGGGAGCAGTACTTC
- TRBJ2-1 TRBV6-2/TRBV6-3 - CASSYSVAVHNEQFF TGTGCCAGCAGTTACTCGGTGGCGGTTCACAATGAGCAGTTCTTC
few TRBJ1-6 TRBV3-1 - CASSLPGRLSSTLHF TGTGCCAGCAGCCTCCCCGGGCGTTTAAGTTCAACCCTCCACTTT
- TRBJ1-6 TRBV4-2 TRBD1 CASSYTRDSNSPLHF TGTGCCAGCAGCTATACACGGGACAGCAATTCACCCCTCCACTTT
- TRBJ1-5 TRBV25-1 TRBD1 CAIRGGCNQPQHF TGTGCCATCAGAGGGGGCTGCAATCAGCCCCAGCATTTT
few TRBJ1-6 TRBV6-1 - CASSEALDVGRYSPLHF TGTGCCAGCAGTGAAGCTCTAGATGTGGGAAGGTATTCACCCCTCCACTTT
many TRBJ1-6 TRBV6-1 - CASSLPRNNSPLHF TGTGCCAGCAGTCTACCCCGTAATAATTCACCCCTCCACTTT
few TRBJ2-7 TRBV30 - CAWSGVVDIEQYF TGCGCCTGGAGTGGAGTGGTGGATATCGAGCAGTACTTC
many TRBJ1-6 TRBV19 TRBD1 CASTWDSFTSPLHF TGTGCCAGTACTTGGGACAGCTTTACTTCACCCCTCCACTTT
many TRBJ1-5 TRBV28 TRBD1 CASSLGQGGRGNQPQHF TGTGCCAGCAGTTTAGGACAGGGGGGAAGGGGCAATCAGCCCCAGCATTTT
many TRBJ1-1 TRBV7-6 - CASSRGGGISEAFF TGTGCCAGCAGCCGCGGAGGGGGGATTTCTGAAGCTTTCTTT
many TRBJ2-7 TRBV4-2 - CASSQEGRKNEQYF TGTGCCAGCAGCCAAGAGGGTCGCAAGAACGAGCAGTACTTC
medium-sized TRBJ2-7 TRBV28 - CASTPGSSYEQYF TGTGCCAGCACCCCAGGGTCTAGCTACGAGCAGTACTTC
many TRBJ2-5 TRBV6-1 - CASSEAAGRETQYF TGTGCCAGCAGTGAAGCGGCAGGGCGAGAGACCCAGTACTTC
many TRBJ2-5 TRBV6-1 - CASRRVTLGETQYF TGTGCCAGCCGACGGGTCACCCTGGGAGAGACCCAGTACTTC
many TRBJ1-2 TRBV10-3 TRBD1 CAISESSGTGGYTF TGTGCCATCAGTGAGTCCTCCGGGACAGGAGGCTACACCTTC
many TRBJ2-4 TRBV28 - CASSLGSLAKNIQYF TGTGCCAGCAGTTTAGGCAGCTTAGCCAAAAACATTCAGTACTTC
few TRBJ1-2 TRBV29-1 TRBD1 CSVEVHGQGSYGYTF TGCAGCGTTGAAGTCCACGGACAGGGAAGCTATGGCTACACCTTC
- TRBJ1-4 TRBV5-6 TRBD1 CASSLGRGRSNEKLFF TGTGCCAGCAGCTTGGGCAGGGGGCGGTCTAATGAAAAACTGTTTTTT
many TRBJ2-7 TRBV30 TRBD1 CAWSVHPGQGRDEQYF TGTGCCTGGAGTGTACACCCGGGACAGGGGCGAGACGAGCAGTACTTC
many TRBJ2-7 TRBV7-2 TRBD1 CASSSGQGVYEQYF TGTGCCAGCAGCTCTGGACAGGGAGTTTACGAGCAGTACTTC
medium-sized TRBJ2-7 TRBV6-2/TRBV6-3 TRBD1 CASSSGTGEDEQYF TGTGCCAGCAGCTCCGGGACAGGGGAGGACGAGCAGTACTTC
many TRBJ1-1 TRBV7-9 - CASAGNTEAFF TGTGCCAGCGCAGGGAACACTGAAGCTTTCTTT
many TRBJ1-1 TRBV7-6 - CASRTYVEGEGTEAFF TGTGCCAGCAGGACCTACGTAGAGGGAGAGGGCACTGAAGCTTTCTTT
many TRBJ2-3 TRBV28 - CASNGRGKGADTQYF TGTGCCAGCAATGGTCGGGGGAAGGGGGCAGATACGCAGTATTTT
many TRBJ1-1 TRBV7-8 - CASSDDTPGTEAFF TGTGCCAGCAGCGATGACACCCCGGGCACTGAAGCTTTCTTT
many TRBJ1-1 TRBV6-1 - CASSVGSEAFF TGTGCCAGCAGTGTCGGAAGCGAAGCTTTCTTT
many TRBJ2-3 TRBV6-1 - CATPRDSEDTQYF TGTGCCACTCCGAGGGATTCGGAAGATACGCAGTATTTT
many TRBJ1-1 TRBV13 TRBD1 CASSPAGTANTEAFF TGTGCCAGCAGCCCCGCCGGGACAGCAAACACTGAAGCTTTCTTT
many TRBJ1-3 TRBV4-1 TRBD1 CASSQDRTGDLSGNTIYF TGCGCCAGCAGCCAGGATCGGACAGGGGACCTCTCTGGAAACACCATATATTTT
- TRBJ2-5 TRBV9 - CSSSVGGLQETQYF TGTTCCAGCAGCGTAGGCGGTCTCCAAGAGACCCAGTACTTC